Shown below are 29 T cell receptor beta chains from a single sample sequenced in a study of T cells in Graves' hyperthyroidism and ophthalmopathy. The source material, RNA transcripts, was used to amplify TCR beta CDR3 regions. The HTBI set primed first-round TCR CDR3 RT-PCR. Each CDR3 protein is one row after TCRdb ran MiXCR on the multiplex PCR reads. This sample has hundreds of thousands of distinct CDR3 sequences, with 20% found just once. The specimen was blood. These receptors came from a man aged 30 to 39 with Graves' ophthalmopathy.

This clonotype was counted many times. The genes are TRBV7-2 and TRBJ2-3; 11 bases are a match to TRBD2. V gave up 4 bases and J gave up 3 bases; unmatched junction bases: 6. CDR3 length equals 16 residues. Germline CDR1 is SGHTA and CDR2 is FQGNSA. DNA of the CDR3: TGTGCCAGCAGCTCCCCTAGCGGGAGGTTAACAGATACGCAGTATTTT. Its translation: CASSSPSGRLTDTQYF.

This clonotype was counted only a few times. The V call is TRBV9, the J call TRBJ1-5; the D gene is possibly TRBD1 (6 bases). CDR1 and CDR2 (germline): SGDLS, YYNGEE. This CDR3 has 16 amino acids. Between the trimmed V and J ends, which lost 0 bases and 3 bases, there was a span of 13 bases. CDR3 amino acids: CASSVGLGGPNQPQHF. CDR3 DNA: TGTGCCAGCAGCGTAGGATTAGGGGGGCCCAATCAGCCCCAGCATTTT.

V and J are TRBV4-2 and TRBJ1-5, with no clear D. Trimming removed 4 bases from V and 2 bases from J, with 12 bases in between. CDR1 and CDR2 from the germline V gene are LGHNA and YNFKEQ. This CDR3 has 15 amino acids. This chain's CDR3 is CASSREGGRNQPQHF. The CDR3 region has the DNA TGTGCCAGCAGCCGGGAGGGTGGACGCAATCAGCCCCAGCATTTT.

As to this clonotype: Possible read error: a much larger clone is one base away. The chain recombines TRBV30 with TRBJ1-2; D is perhaps TRBD1 (5 bases). With 3 bases removed from V and 4 bases from J, the gap between germline ends came to 6 bases. This CDR3 has 11 residues. Germline V gives CDR1 GTSNPN, CDR2 SVGIG (reference sequence). For the CDR3, the DNA is TGTGCCTGGAGAGGGGCCTATGGCTACACCTTC. This translates into CAWRGAYGYTF. Using reference TRBV30 and TRBJ1-2 for the parts outside the CDR3, the full variable domain is SQTIHQWPATLVQPVGSPLSLECTVEGTSNPNLYWYRQAAGRGLQLLFYSVGIGQISSEVPQNLSASRPQDRQFILSSKKLLLSDSGFYLCAWRGAYGYTFGSGTRLTVV.

J is TRBJ1-5 and V is TRBV12-3 or TRBV12-4; TRBD1 might be the D (6 bases). This CDR3 contains 14 residues. With 8 bases removed from V and 9 bases from J, the gap between germline ends came to 20 bases. The CDR3 DNA reads TGTGCCAGCCGGCAAGGGGGTAATGGGGGGCCCCAGCATTTT. It codes for CASRQGGNGGPQHF.

This clonotype was seen only a few times. The rearrangement uses TRBV30 and TRBJ2-5; tentative D call: TRBD1 (5 bases). Between the trimmed V and J ends, which lost 0 bases and 2 bases, there was a span of 10 bases. The CDR3 is 14 residues long. CDR1 is GTSNPN and CDR2 is SVGIG in the germline V gene (reference sequence). The chain's CDR3 is CAWSVDSLQETQYF. The CDR3 nucleotides are TGTGCCTGGAGTGTAGACAGCCTACAAGAGACCCAGTACTTC.

This clonotype occurred many times. This chain connects TRBV9 to TRBJ1-1; TRBD1 matches 7 bases. Germline CDR1 reads SGDLS; CDR2 reads YYNGEE. CDR3 length: 16 residues. V dropped 4 bases and J dropped 2; count of bases not matched to a gene: 11. The CDR3 bases are TGTGCCAGCAGCCCAATTCACCGGGACAGCAACACTGAAGCTTTCTTT. Protein sequence: CASSPIHRDSNTEAFF.

This clonotype turned up a few times. V gene TRBV5-6 combines with J gene TRBJ1-1; D might be TRBD1 (5 bases). CDR3 length: 15 residues. The ends were cut back, 4 bases at V and 1 base at J, with 14 bases in the middle. In germline, CDR1 is SGHDT, CDR2 YYEEEE. The CDR3 coding sequence is TGTGCCAGCAGCATTTACAGGAGAAGGAACACTGAAGCTTTCTTT. Its protein is CASSIYRRRNTEAFF.

This clonotype was detected ten times or more. The chain couples TRBV30 to TRBJ2-7; TRBD2 matches 8 bases. The germline V gene encodes CDR1 GTSNPN and CDR2 SVGIG (reference sequence). V trimming: 4 bases; J trimming: 2 bases; junction bases outside the gene matches: 7. The CDR3 covers 14 residues. CDR3 coding DNA: TGTGCCTGGAACCTGGCGGGAGGAACCTACGAGCAGTACTTC. Its translation is CAWNLAGGTYEQYF. Full variable domain (outside the CDR3, taken from reference TRBV30 and TRBJ2-7): SQTIHQWPATLVQPVGSPLSLECTVEGTSNPNLYWYRQAAGRGLQLLFYSVGIGQISSEVPQNLSASRPQDRQFILSSKKLLLSDSGFYLCAWNLAGGTYEQYFGPGTRLTVT.

The chain links TRBV10-2 to TRBJ2-3, with D perhaps TRBD2 (6 bases). V dropped 7 bases and J dropped 2 bases, with 13 bases sitting between them. The CDR3 has 14 residues. CDR1 and CDR2 from the germline V gene are WSHSY and SAAADI. CDR3 nucleotides: TGCGCCAGCAAGTCTTGGGACTCCACAGATACGCAGTATTTT. Its protein product is CASKSWDSTDTQYF.

This clonotype showed up many times. The chain employs TRBV28 and TRBJ2-7; TRBD1 aligns across 9 bases. From germline, CDR1 is MDHEN and CDR2 SYDVKM. CDR3 length: 15 amino acids. Losses at the gene ends were 5 bases for V and 6 bases for J; bases not matched to a gene: 11. Here the CDR3 reads CASSRPHRGLSEQYF. The DNA of the CDR3 is TGTGCCAGCAGTCGACCCCACAGGGGGCTGAGCGAGCAGTACTTC.

The chain combines TRBV30 with TRBJ1-4, with a tentative D call TRBD1 (5 bases). CDR1 and CDR2 (germline): GTSNPN, SVGIG (reference sequence). With 5 bases removed from V and 9 bases from J, the gap between germline ends came to 13 bases. This CDR3 contains 12 residues. DNA for the CDR3: TGTGCCTGGGGCAGGGAACAAAAAAAACTGTTTTTT. This encodes CAWGREQKKLFF.

The J gene is TRBJ2-1, the V gene TRBV19; 10 nucleotides match TRBD2. The CDR3 has 15 residues. Unmatched junction bases numbered 9, after V lost 4 bases and J lost 9 bases. Germline CDR1 LNHDA, CDR2 SQIVND (reference sequence). CDR3 protein: CASSKKREGRGEQFF. CDR3 DNA sequence: TGTGCCAGTAGTAAGAAGCGGGAGGGAAGGGGTGAGCAGTTCTTC.

This chain uses TRBV4-3 with TRBJ1-6; possible D gene TRBD1, 6 bases. The CDR3 covers 18 residues. Trimming left V 0 bases short and J 7 bases short, with 19 bases between. Germline V gene sequence: CDR1 LGHNA, CDR2 YSLEER. The CDR3 DNA reads TGCGCCAGCAGCCAAGAGGCCCCCCGTCTGGGACACAATTCACCCCTCCACTTT. Translated, it gives CASSQEAPRLGHNSPLHF.

This clonotype has just a few counts. The chain combines TRBV30 with TRBJ1-1; D is ambiguous. Germline CDR1 and CDR2: GTSNPN and SVGIG (reference sequence). V shed 4 bases and J shed 5 bases, with 8 bases lying between them. CDR3 length: 11 residues. CDR3 sequence: CAWMEETEAFF. CDR3 in DNA: TGTGCCTGGATGGAAGAAACTGAAGCTTTCTTT.

V gene TRBV28 combines with J gene TRBJ2-3, with no clear D. Looked up from germline, CDR1 is MDHEN and CDR2 is SYDVKM. This CDR3 is built from 12 residues. Between the trimmed V and J ends, which lost 10 bases and 4 bases, there was a span of 12 bases. CDR3 in DNA: TGTGCCACCCGAGAAAGTTCAGATACGCAGTATTTT. It translates to CATRESSDTQYF.

This clonotype has just a few counts. The V call is TRBV6-1, the J call TRBJ1-5; D possibly corresponds to TRBD1 (5 bases). This CDR3 spans 17 amino acids. CDR1 and CDR2 from the germline V gene are MNHNS and SASEGT. Trimming took 4 bases from V and 1 from J, leaving 17 bases between them. DNA of the CDR3: TGTGCCAGCAGTGCCCACAAGGCAGGGAAAAGCAATCAGCCCCAGCATTTT. Translation: CASSAHKAGKSNQPQHF.

This clonotype appeared a few times. The rearrangement uses TRBV12-3 or TRBV12-4 and TRBJ2-5, with TRBD2 matching 11 bases. The CDR3 has 15 amino acids. Trimming cost V 6 bases and J 5 bases; bases outside gene matches: 8. As DNA, the CDR3 is TGTGCCAGCAGGCCCGGGACTAGCGGAGGGGAGACCCAGTACTTC. Translation: CASRPGTSGGETQYF.

This chain uses TRBV7-9 with TRBJ2-1, with 11 bases that match TRBD1. Trimming cost V 1 base and J 3 bases; bases outside gene matches: 5. The CDR3 runs 17 residues. Looked up from germline, CDR1 is SEHNR and CDR2 is FQNEAQ (reference sequence). CDR3: CASSLGAGQGDYNEQFF. The CDR3 nucleotides are TGTGCCAGCAGCTTAGGGGCGGGACAGGGGGACTACAATGAGCAGTTCTTC.

The chain's CDR3 is CASSWWGQGTETQYF. CDR3 in DNA: TGCGCCAGCAGCTGGTGGGGACAGGGGACCGAGACCCAGTACTTC. This sequence joins TRBV5-1 and TRBJ2-5; 10 bases line up with TRBD1. The germline V gene encodes CDR1 SGHRS and CDR2 YFSETQ. The CDR3 has 15 amino acids. J lost 5 bases, V lost 3 bases, and 7 bases had no gene match.

J is TRBJ2-1 and V is TRBV20-1, with 13 nucleotides matching TRBD2. There are 14 residues in the CDR3. The V and J ends lost 3 bases and 8 bases, in that order; junction bases with no gene match: 4. The V gene's germline CDR1 is DFQATT and CDR2 SNEGSKA (reference sequence). DNA for the CDR3: TGCAGTGCTAGCGGTACTAGCGGGGGGGATGAGCAGTTCTTC. Translated, it gives CSASGTSGGDEQFF.

V usage is TRBV20-1 and J usage is TRBJ2-7; 10 bases fit TRBD1. Looked up from germline, CDR1 is DFQATT and CDR2 is SNEGSKA (reference sequence). V dropped 6 bases and J dropped 5; count of bases not matched to a gene: 4. This CDR3 is 12 amino acids long. The CDR3 DNA is TGCAGTGCGGCCGGGACAGGGGACGAGCAGTACTTC. This gives the protein CSAAGTGDEQYF.

The V gene is TRBV11-2, the J gene TRBJ2-1; 14 bases agree with TRBD2. Germline trimming cut 4 bases from V and 8 bases from J; bases unmatched to any gene: 10. Germline CDR1 and CDR2: SGHAT and FQNNGV. The CDR3 is made up of 17 amino acids. The CDR3 here is CASSYTGLAGVRDEQFF. Here the CDR3 DNA reads TGTGCCAGCAGCTATACGGGACTAGCGGGAGTTCGGGATGAGCAGTTCTTC. The entire variable domain, with the rest obtained from reference TRBV11-2 and TRBJ2-1, is as follows: EAGVAQSPRYKIIEKRQSVAFWCNPISGHATLYWYQQILGQGPKLLIQFQNNGVVDDSQLPKDRFSAERLKGVDSTLKIQPAKLEDSAVYLCASSYTGLAGVRDEQFFGPGTRLTVL.

The J gene is TRBJ2-7, the V gene TRBV27; 7 positions match TRBD1. Germline values: CDR1 MNHEY, CDR2 SMNVEV (reference sequence). The ends lost 5 bases at V and 0 bases at J; junction bases unmatched: 7. The CDR3 sequence is 15 residues long. CDR3 DNA sequence: TGTGCCAGCAGTGGGACAGCACAGAGCTCCTACGAGCAGTACTTC. Its translation: CASSGTAQSSYEQYF.

This clonotype was found a few times. The V gene is TRBV6-2 or TRBV6-3, the J gene TRBJ1-5, with D unclear. Germline-derived CDR1 and CDR2 are MNHEY and SVGEGT. This CDR3 has 13 residues. Deletions cut 5 bases from V and 1 base from J, with 6 bases between. In DNA, the CDR3 is TGTGCCAGCAGTGCCATAAGCAATCAGCCCCAGCATTTT. Its protein is CASSAISNQPQHF.

This clonotype came up many times. The chain is built from TRBV3-1 and TRBJ2-7; maybe TRBD1 (5 bases). The CDR3 sequence is 14 residues long. Deletions cut 7 bases from V and 2 bases from J, with 15 bases between. The germline V gene encodes CDR1 LGHDT and CDR2 YNNKEL (reference sequence). In nucleotides, the CDR3 is TGTGCCAGCACCCAGGGTGGCTCTGCCTACGAGCAGTACTTC. It is translated as CASTQGGSAYEQYF.

The table lists this clonotype with a count of one. The chain combines TRBV7-2 with TRBJ2-1; D is unclear. Trimming shortened V by 1 base and J by 1 base, and 5 bases separated the two germline ends. CDR1 is SGHTA and CDR2 is FQGNSA in the germline V gene. The CDR3 covers 14 residues. CDR3: CASSLERSYNEQFF. The CDR3 DNA reads as TGTGCCAGCAGCTTAGAGAGGTCCTACAATGAGCAGTTCTTC.

This clonotype was seen ten or more times. The CDR3 nucleotides are TGTGCCAGCTCCTCTTTTATGTCTGAAGCTTTCTTT. Translated: CASSSFMSEAFF. This chain joins TRBV3-1 and TRBJ1-1; D is undetermined. Deletions cut 8 bases from V and 6 bases from J, with 13 bases between. Germline-derived CDR1 and CDR2 are LGHDT and YNNKEL (reference sequence). The CDR3 sequence is 12 residues long.

This clonotype has only a few counts. V gene TRBV27 combines with J gene TRBJ2-7; D is possibly TRBD2 (5 bases). The germline V gene encodes CDR1 MNHEY and CDR2 SMNVEV (reference sequence). The CDR3 extends over 14 amino acids. V was shortened by 5 bases and J by 5 bases, with 16 bases between the two germline ends. CDR3: CASSTNPGVHEQYF. CDR3 nucleotide sequence: TGTGCCAGCAGTACCAACCCCGGGGTCCACGAGCAGTACTTC.